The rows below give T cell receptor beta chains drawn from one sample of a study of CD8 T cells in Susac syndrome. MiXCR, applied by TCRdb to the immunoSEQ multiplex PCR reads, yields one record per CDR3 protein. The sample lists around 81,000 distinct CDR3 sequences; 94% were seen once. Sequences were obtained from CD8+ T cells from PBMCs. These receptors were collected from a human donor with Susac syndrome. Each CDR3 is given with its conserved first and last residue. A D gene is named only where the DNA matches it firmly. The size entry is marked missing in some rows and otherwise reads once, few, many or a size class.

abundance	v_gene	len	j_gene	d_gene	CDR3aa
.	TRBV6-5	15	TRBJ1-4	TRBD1	CASSYSMQGDEKLFF
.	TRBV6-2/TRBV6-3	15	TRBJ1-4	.	CASSLDEALYEKLFF
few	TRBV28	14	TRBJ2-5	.	CASSLAGVQETQYF
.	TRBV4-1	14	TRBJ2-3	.	CASSLRVGADTQYF
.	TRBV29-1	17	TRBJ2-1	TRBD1	CSVNSWTGSSSYNEQFF
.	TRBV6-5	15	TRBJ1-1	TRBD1	CASSYSGTAKIEAFF
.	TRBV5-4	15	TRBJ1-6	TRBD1	CASSSTGTANSPLHF
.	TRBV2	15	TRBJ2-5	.	CASSEPVDRPETQYF
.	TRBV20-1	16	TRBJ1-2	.	CSAPWHYEGINYGYTF
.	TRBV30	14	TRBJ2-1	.	CAWSLGLGLNEQFF
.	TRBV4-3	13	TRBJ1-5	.	CASSQVHGVSQHF
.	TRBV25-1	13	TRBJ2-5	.	CASTSTGSETQYF
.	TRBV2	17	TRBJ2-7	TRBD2	CASSEFDTSGGPYEQYF
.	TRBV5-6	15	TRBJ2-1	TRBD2	CASSVIAGVLHEQFF
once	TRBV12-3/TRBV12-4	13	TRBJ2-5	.	CASSSGPGETQYF
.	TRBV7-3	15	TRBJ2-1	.	CASSLTPAGYNEQFF
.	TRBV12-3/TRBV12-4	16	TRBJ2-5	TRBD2	CASSLDSGASQDAQYF
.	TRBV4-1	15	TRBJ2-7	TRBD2	CASSQGTSGYYEQYF
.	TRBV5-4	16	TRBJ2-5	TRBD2	CASSGTSGGAGETQYF
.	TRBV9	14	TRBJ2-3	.	CASNDHPEADTQYF
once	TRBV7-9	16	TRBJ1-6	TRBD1	CASSARTGYHNSPLHF
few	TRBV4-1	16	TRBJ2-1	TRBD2	CASSPSSGPTYNEQFF
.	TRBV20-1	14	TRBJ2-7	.	CSAHGGPGVYEQYF
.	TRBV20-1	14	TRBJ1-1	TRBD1	CSASSDRGTAEAFF
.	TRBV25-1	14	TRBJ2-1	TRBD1	CASSEAGDRAQQFF
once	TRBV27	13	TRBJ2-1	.	CASSFGTLNEQFF
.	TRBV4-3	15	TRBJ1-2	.	CASSYSRDPGYGYTF
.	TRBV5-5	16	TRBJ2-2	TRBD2	CASSSTSGGPYGELFF
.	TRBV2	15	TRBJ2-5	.	CASSEMGRYQETQYF
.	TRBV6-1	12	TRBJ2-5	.	CASSEAELGQYF
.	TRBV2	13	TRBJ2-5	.	CASSTQYQETQYF
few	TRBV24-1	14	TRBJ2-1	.	CATSGLSSYNEQFF
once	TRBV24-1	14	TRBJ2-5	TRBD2	CATSDPGLEETQYF
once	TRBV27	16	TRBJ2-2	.	CASSLLREANTGELFF
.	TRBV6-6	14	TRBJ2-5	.	CASSYTGLQETQYF
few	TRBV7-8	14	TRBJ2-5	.	CASSLGDYQETQYF
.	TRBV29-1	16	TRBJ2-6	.	CSVEGGEGSGANVLTF
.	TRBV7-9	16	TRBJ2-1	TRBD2	CASSHPGGGNYNEQFF
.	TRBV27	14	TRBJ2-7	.	CASGSWEWVDKQYF
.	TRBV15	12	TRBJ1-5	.	CATSIVNQPQHF
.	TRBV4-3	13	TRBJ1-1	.	CASSHLEGPEAFF
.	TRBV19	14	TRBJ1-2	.	CASTPGLYSFGYTF
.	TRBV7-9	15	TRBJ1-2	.	CASSPLSTGRYGYTF
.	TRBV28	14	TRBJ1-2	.	CASSLFGGDYGYTF
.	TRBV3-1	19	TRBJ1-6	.	CASSQPYPAPLQYNSPLHF
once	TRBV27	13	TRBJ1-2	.	CASSLGVSYGYTF
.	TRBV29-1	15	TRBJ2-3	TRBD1	CSVSGQDSVTDTQYF
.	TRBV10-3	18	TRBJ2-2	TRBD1	CAISESVGDRGLTGELFF
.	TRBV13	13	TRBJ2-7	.	CASGDIASYEQYF
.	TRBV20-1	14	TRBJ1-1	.	CSARDYRGDTEAFF
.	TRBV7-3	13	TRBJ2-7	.	CASSLIQGGEQYF
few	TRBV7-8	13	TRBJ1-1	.	CASSLGSGTEAFF
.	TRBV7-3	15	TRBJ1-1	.	CASSPSQGENTEAFF
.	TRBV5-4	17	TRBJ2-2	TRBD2	CASSYPLAGAPPGELFF
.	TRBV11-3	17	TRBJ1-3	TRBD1	CASSPGQESYSGNTIYF
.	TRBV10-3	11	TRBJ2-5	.	CAIGTLETQYF
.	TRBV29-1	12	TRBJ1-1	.	CSVEKGPGEAFF
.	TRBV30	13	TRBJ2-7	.	CAWSSGHSYEQYF
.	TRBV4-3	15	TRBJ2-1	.	CASSQDGTANNEQFF
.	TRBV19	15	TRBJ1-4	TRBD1	CASTRGQGTNEKLFF